Listed below are T cell receptor beta chains from one sample, sequenced in a study of early T cells in non-severe SARS-CoV-2 infection. From the 5' RACE reads, TCRdb called clonotypes with MiXCR, one entry per CDR3 protein. The sample lists around 31,000 distinct CDR3 sequences; 5.7% were seen once. The sample taken for sequencing was whole blood. The receptors originated from an adult who was a healthcare worker with PCR-confirmed SARS-CoV-2 infection or an uninfected control (not recorded which). The CDR3 runs from the conserved cysteine through the conserved F or W. A D gene is named only where the DNA matches it firmly. The size field is filled for only some rows; it gives once, few, many or a size class.

d_gene: TRBD1; abundance: many; v_gene: TRBV4-2; j_gene: TRBJ1-4; CDR3aa: CASSQDAGQGLNEKLFF; CDR3nt: TGTGCCAGCAGCCAAGACGCCGGACAGGGGCTTAATGAAAAACTGTTTTTT
d_gene: TRBD1; abundance: NA; v_gene: TRBV6-5; j_gene: TRBJ1-1; CDR3aa: CASILLGQGGTEAFF; CDR3nt: TGTGCCAGCATCCTCTTGGGACAGGGAGGCACTGAAGCTTTCTTT
d_gene: NA; abundance: many; v_gene: TRBV5-1; j_gene: TRBJ1-2; CDR3aa: CASTGEAAYGYTF; CDR3nt: TGCGCCAGCACGGGAGAGGCAGCCTATGGCTACACCTTC
d_gene: TRBD2; abundance: many; v_gene: TRBV20-1; j_gene: TRBJ2-7; CDR3aa: CAWRASGSYEQYF; CDR3nt: TGCGCTTGGAGGGCTAGCGGGAGCTACGAGCAGTACTTC
d_gene: NA; abundance: many; v_gene: TRBV12-3/TRBV12-4; j_gene: TRBJ1-5; CDR3aa: CASSSIGGPAGNQPQHF; CDR3nt: TGTGCCAGCAGCTCCATAGGGGGACCGGCTGGCAATCAGCCCCAGCATTTT
d_gene: NA; abundance: many; v_gene: TRBV5-4; j_gene: TRBJ2-5; CDR3aa: CASSLQRQETQYF; CDR3nt: TGTGCCAGCAGCTTACAAAGACAAGAGACCCAGTACTTC
d_gene: NA; abundance: many; v_gene: TRBV25-1; j_gene: TRBJ2-7; CDR3aa: CASSDDPNYEQYF; CDR3nt: TGTGCCAGCAGTGATGACCCTAACTACGAGCAGTACTTC
d_gene: TRBD2; abundance: few; v_gene: TRBV29-1; j_gene: TRBJ2-1; CDR3aa: CSVVTLAGPNEQFF; CDR3nt: TGCAGCGTTGTCACGCTAGCGGGACCCAATGAGCAGTTCTTC
d_gene: TRBD1; abundance: few; v_gene: TRBV28; j_gene: TRBJ2-7; CDR3aa: CASSYAGTVNYEQYF; CDR3nt: TGTGCCAGCAGCTACGCCGGGACAGTGAACTACGAGCAGTACTTC
d_gene: TRBD2; abundance: many; v_gene: TRBV5-1; j_gene: TRBJ2-7; CDR3aa: CASSLAGGGYEQYF; CDR3nt: TGCGCCAGCAGCTTAGCGGGAGGAGGATACGAGCAGTACTTC
d_gene: TRBD2; abundance: many; v_gene: TRBV12-3/TRBV12-4; j_gene: TRBJ2-7; CDR3aa: CASSPPTASGSEQYF; CDR3nt: TGTGCCAGCAGCCCCCCGACGGCTAGCGGGTCGGAGCAGTACTTC
d_gene: NA; abundance: medium-sized; v_gene: TRBV21-1; j_gene: TRBJ2-6; CDR3aa: CASSKEELAGAGANVLTF; CDR3nt: TGTGCCAGCAGCAAAGAGGAACTAGCGGGAGCTGGGGCCAACGTCCTGACTTTC
d_gene: TRBD2; abundance: few; v_gene: TRBV20-1; j_gene: TRBJ2-7; CDR3aa: CSALGLAGGQDEQYF; CDR3nt: TGCAGTGCTCTAGGACTAGCGGGAGGCCAAGACGAGCAGTACTTC
d_gene: TRBD2; abundance: few; v_gene: TRBV10-2; j_gene: TRBJ2-7; CDR3aa: CASSDVGGGRSYEQYF; CDR3nt: TGCGCCAGCAGTGACGTCGGCGGCGGGAGGTCCTACGAGCAGTACTTC
d_gene: NA; abundance: many; v_gene: TRBV7-9; j_gene: TRBJ2-5; CDR3aa: CASSLVGSKQETQYF; CDR3nt: TGTGCCAGCAGCTTAGTCGGCAGCAAGCAAGAGACCCAGTACTTC
d_gene: NA; abundance: many; v_gene: TRBV7-2; j_gene: TRBJ2-5; CDR3aa: CASSTELGEETQYF; CDR3nt: TGTGCCAGCAGCACAGAACTAGGAGAGGAGACCCAGTACTTC
d_gene: TRBD1; abundance: NA; v_gene: TRBV5-4; j_gene: TRBJ1-1; CDR3aa: CASSSGGTEAFF; CDR3nt: TGTGCCAGCAGCTCAGGGGGCACTGAAGCTTTCTTT
d_gene: NA; abundance: many; v_gene: TRBV7-9; j_gene: TRBJ2-3; CDR3aa: CASSQSTDTQYF; CDR3nt: TGTGCCAGCAGCCAATCCACAGATACGCAGTATTTT
d_gene: NA; abundance: many; v_gene: TRBV12-3/TRBV12-4; j_gene: TRBJ1-2; CDR3aa: CATRGSAGYTF; CDR3nt: TGTGCCACCCGGGGCTCCGCCGGCTACACCTTC
d_gene: NA; abundance: many; v_gene: TRBV6-1; j_gene: TRBJ2-7; CDR3aa: CASSEVVYEQYF; CDR3nt: TGTGCCAGCAGTGAAGTCGTCTACGAGCAGTACTTC
d_gene: NA; abundance: many; v_gene: TRBV20-1; j_gene: TRBJ2-4; CDR3aa: CSARDRDSAKNIQYF; CDR3nt: TGCAGTGCTAGAGACCGGGACTCCGCCAAAAACATTCAGTACTTC
d_gene: NA; abundance: few; v_gene: TRBV20-1; j_gene: TRBJ2-1; CDR3aa: CSARSVLSFPSSYNEQFF; CDR3nt: TGCAGTGCTAGAAGCGTCCTGTCCTTCCCTAGCTCCTACAATGAGCAGTTCTTC
d_gene: TRBD2; abundance: NA; v_gene: TRBV6-4; j_gene: TRBJ2-3; CDR3aa: CASSDLAGDTDTQYF; CDR3nt: TGTGCCAGCAGTGACCTAGCGGGAGACACAGATACGCAGTATTTT
d_gene: NA; abundance: many; v_gene: TRBV27; j_gene: TRBJ1-6; CDR3aa: CASSRRGSSYNSPLHF; CDR3nt: TGTGCCAGCAGTCGTCGGGGGAGCTCCTATAATTCACCCCTCCACTTT
d_gene: TRBD2; abundance: NA; v_gene: TRBV30; j_gene: TRBJ2-1; CDR3aa: CAWGGLAAYNEQFF; CDR3nt: TGTGCCTGGGGGGGACTAGCGGCCTACAATGAGCAGTTCTTC
d_gene: TRBD2; abundance: many; v_gene: TRBV12-3/TRBV12-4; j_gene: TRBJ2-1; CDR3aa: CASRTSGRSDEQFF; CDR3nt: TGTGCCAGCAGAACTAGCGGGAGGTCAGATGAGCAGTTCTTC
d_gene: TRBD1; abundance: many; v_gene: TRBV4-1; j_gene: TRBJ2-7; CDR3aa: CASSQEVGGTGSHEQYF; CDR3nt: TGCGCCAGCAGCCAAGAAGTGGGGGGGACAGGGTCCCACGAGCAGTACTTC
d_gene: NA; abundance: few; v_gene: TRBV11-1; j_gene: TRBJ2-3; CDR3aa: CASRGAGDTQYF; CDR3nt: TGTGCCAGCAGGGGCGCGGGTGATACGCAGTATTTT
d_gene: TRBD2; abundance: many; v_gene: TRBV5-1; j_gene: TRBJ2-7; CDR3aa: CASSLAGVQNEQYF; CDR3nt: TGCGCCAGCAGCTTAGCGGGAGTCCAGAACGAGCAGTACTTC
d_gene: NA; abundance: many; v_gene: TRBV9; j_gene: TRBJ2-3; CDR3aa: CASSLRITDTQYF; CDR3nt: TGTGCCAGCAGCCTAAGGATCACAGATACGCAGTATTTT
d_gene: NA; abundance: NA; v_gene: TRBV18; j_gene: TRBJ1-1; CDR3aa: CASSPPGAEAFF; CDR3nt: TGTGCCAGCTCACCACCGGGAGCTGAAGCTTTCTTT
d_gene: TRBD1; abundance: NA; v_gene: TRBV28; j_gene: TRBJ2-2; CDR3aa: CASSFGQGTGELFF; CDR3nt: TGTGCCAGCAGTTTCGGACAGGGGACCGGGGAGCTGTTTTTT
d_gene: TRBD1; abundance: few; v_gene: TRBV5-1; j_gene: TRBJ1-1; CDR3aa: CASSLQGASDTEAFF; CDR3nt: TGCGCCAGCAGCTTACAGGGGGCGTCGGACACTGAAGCTTTCTTT
d_gene: NA; abundance: few; v_gene: TRBV6-1; j_gene: TRBJ1-6; CDR3aa: CASSEDPGDSPLHF; CDR3nt: TGTGCCAGCAGTGAAGACCCGGGAGATTCACCCCTCCACTTT
d_gene: NA; abundance: many; v_gene: TRBV27; j_gene: TRBJ2-7; CDR3aa: CASSLGVVYEQYF; CDR3nt: TGTGCCAGCAGTCTAGGAGTTGTCTACGAGCAGTACTTC
d_gene: NA; abundance: medium-sized; v_gene: TRBV7-9; j_gene: TRBJ1-3; CDR3aa: CASSSPTGENTIYF; CDR3nt: TGTGCCAGCAGCTCCCCGACCGGGGAAAACACCATATATTTT
d_gene: NA; abundance: many; v_gene: TRBV5-1; j_gene: TRBJ2-7; CDR3aa: CASSPQEARSYEQYF; CDR3nt: TGCGCCAGCAGCCCCCAAGAGGCCCGCTCCTACGAGCAGTACTTC
d_gene: NA; abundance: many; v_gene: TRBV10-3; j_gene: TRBJ2-1; CDR3aa: CAISTRALTYNEQFF; CDR3nt: TGTGCCATCAGTACTCGAGCCCTTACCTACAATGAGCAGTTCTTC
d_gene: TRBD2; abundance: NA; v_gene: TRBV28; j_gene: TRBJ2-7; CDR3aa: CASSSPGLAGELSWQYF; CDR3nt: TGTGCCAGCAGCTCCCCGGGACTAGCGGGAGAATTGTCTTGGCAGTACTTC
d_gene: TRBD1; abundance: NA; v_gene: TRBV2; j_gene: TRBJ1-4; CDR3aa: CASVNVRGLAEKLFF; CDR3nt: TGTGCCAGCGTTAACGTCAGGGGGCTGGCTGAAAAACTGTTTTTT
d_gene: NA; abundance: many; v_gene: TRBV7-6; j_gene: TRBJ2-6; CDR3aa: CASSNSGANVLTF; CDR3nt: TGTGCCAGCAGCAACTCTGGGGCCAACGTCCTGACTTTC
d_gene: NA; abundance: few; v_gene: TRBV7-9; j_gene: TRBJ2-7; CDR3aa: CASSILSYEQYF; CDR3nt: TGTGCCAGCAGCATCCTCTCCTACGAGCAGTACTTC
d_gene: NA; abundance: NA; v_gene: TRBV12-3/TRBV12-4; j_gene: TRBJ2-7; CDR3aa: CASTPGHLYLEQYF; CDR3nt: TGTGCCAGCACCCCGGGACATTTATACCTTGAGCAGTACTTC
d_gene: TRBD2; abundance: many; v_gene: TRBV2; j_gene: TRBJ2-5; CDR3aa: CASSKNGLAGVETQYF; CDR3nt: TGTGCCAGCAGCAAAAACGGACTAGCGGGAGTGGAGACCCAGTACTTC
d_gene: TRBD2; abundance: few; v_gene: TRBV2; j_gene: TRBJ2-1; CDR3aa: CASSDPRGLAGGDNEQFF; CDR3nt: TGTGCCAGCAGTGACCCTAGAGGACTAGCGGGAGGAGATAATGAGCAGTTCTTC
d_gene: TRBD1; abundance: many; v_gene: TRBV18; j_gene: TRBJ2-1; CDR3aa: CASSPRGQGNEQFF; CDR3nt: TGTGCCAGCTCACCTAGGGGGCAGGGGAATGAGCAGTTCTTC
d_gene: NA; abundance: medium-sized; v_gene: TRBV29-1; j_gene: TRBJ2-7; CDR3aa: CSARRGRGGYEQYF; CDR3nt: TGCAGCGCCCGGAGGGGCAGGGGGGGATACGAGCAGTACTTC
d_gene: NA; abundance: NA; v_gene: TRBV10-2; j_gene: TRBJ2-1; CDR3aa: CASKHYRDNEQFF; CDR3nt: TGCGCCAGCAAACACTACCGAGACAATGAGCAGTTCTTC
d_gene: NA; abundance: NA; v_gene: TRBV9; j_gene: TRBJ2-1; CDR3aa: CASSPEVGLSMYNEQFF; CDR3nt: TGTGCCAGCAGCCCTGAGGTAGGACTCTCGATGTACAATGAGCAGTTCTTC
d_gene: NA; abundance: few; v_gene: TRBV14; j_gene: TRBJ2-7; CDR3aa: CASSPDSSYEQYF; CDR3nt: TGTGCCAGCAGCCCCGACTCCTCCTACGAGCAGTACTTC
d_gene: NA; abundance: NA; v_gene: TRBV7-9; j_gene: TRBJ1-1; CDR3aa: CASSSRGPSQGEAFF; CDR3nt: TGTGCCAGCAGCTCCCGGGGGCCCAGCCAGGGTGAAGCTTTCTTT
d_gene: NA; abundance: NA; v_gene: TRBV27; j_gene: TRBJ2-7; CDR3aa: CASSPNGLSSYEQYF; CDR3nt: TGTGCCAGCAGCCCTAATGGGCTATCCTCCTACGAGCAGTACTTC
d_gene: TRBD2; abundance: many; v_gene: TRBV30; j_gene: TRBJ2-1; CDR3aa: CAWRIRTSGSWNEQFF; CDR3nt: TGTGCCTGGAGAATCCGGACTAGCGGGAGTTGGAATGAGCAGTTCTTC
d_gene: TRBD2; abundance: NA; v_gene: TRBV7-9; j_gene: TRBJ2-7; CDR3aa: CASSLGLVGSYEQYF; CDR3nt: TGTGCCAGCAGCTTGGGACTAGTGGGATCCTACGAGCAGTACTTC
d_gene: TRBD2; abundance: many; v_gene: TRBV19; j_gene: TRBJ2-1; CDR3aa: CASSPREGKQFF; CDR3nt: TGTGCCAGTAGCCCGCGGGAGGGCAAGCAGTTCTTC
d_gene: TRBD2; abundance: NA; v_gene: TRBV28; j_gene: TRBJ2-3; CDR3aa: CASSLTGLAGGSTDTQYF; CDR3nt: TGTGCCAGCAGTTTAACCGGACTAGCGGGAGGGAGCACAGATACGCAGTATTTT